This T cell receptor (beta chain) appears in the sequencing data of a study of blood T cell repertoires in COVID-19. About the research overall: T cells, B-cell-depleted T cells, or PBMCs provided the cDNA or gDNA that served as material.

Donors were grouped by their self-reported clinical history. In its sample, this clone was seen a few times. Only in-frame clones appear in the TCRdb table, and some are missing; sequencing was by immunoSEQ multiplex PCR. The profile covers fewer than 450,000 clones, with about 90% appearing a single time and about 0.6% taken by the ten largest. V was clipped by 5 bases and J by 3 bases; unmatched bases: 6. This CDR3 region has 15 residues. CDR1 and CDR2 (germline): MNHEY, SVGAGI. Material for sequencing was PBMCs or T cells enriched from blood (not recorded which). The genes are TRBV6-5 and TRBJ1-5; 8 bases agree with TRBD1. The clonotype was recovered from a young man who had recovered from COVID-19. The CDR3 region is CASSQTGAINQPQHF. The DNA for the CDR3 is TGTGCCAGCAGTCAGACAGGGGCGATCAATCAGCCCCAGCATTTT.